Presented here are 32 T cell receptor beta chains from one specimen sequenced in a study of tissue T cells after allogeneic stem cell transplantation. The protocol was immunoSEQ multiplex PCR, while the TCRdb copy is restricted to in-frame clones and leaves out a portion. The sample shows approximately 47,000 clones, 73% of them seen only once. Sample: sorted cells pooled from one or two spleens. Receptor source: a pool of C57BL/6 mice in good health.

This clone was observed a single time. Each gene name is a mouse one. Read sequence stops 1 residue before the CDR3 end, and the germline J gene provides the missing end. This chain uses TRBV14 with TRBJ1-5, with a possible D match to TRBD1 (6 bases). Trimming shortened V by 5 bases and J by 7 bases, and 13 bases separated the two germline ends. The length of the CDR3 is 13 residues. Germline CDR1 SGHDT, CDR2 FRDEAV. The DNA read from the CDR3 is TGTGCCAGCAGCCCGACAGGCCTTCAGGCTCCGCTT. Translated, it gives CASSPTGLQAPL. In full, the CDR3 reads CASSPTGLQAPLF.

With respect to this clone: Genes here carry mouse names. Sequencing ends 1 residue short of the CDR3 end; the germline J gene provides the rest. The chain is built from TRBV2 and TRBJ1-1; TRBD1 might be the D (6 bases). V lost 1 base, J lost 0 bases, and 9 bases lay in between. Germline V CDR1 and CDR2: LGHNA, YSYQKL. The CDR3 has 15 residues. The CDR3 DNA, read in part, is TGTGCCAGCAGCCAAGCGGACAGAACAAACACAGAAGTCTTC. Amino acids: CASSQADRTNTEVF. The whole CDR3 protein is CASSQADRTNTEVFF.

To note about this clone: Gene names follow the mouse nomenclature. The CDR3 end is not reached by the read, which stops 1 residue before it; the germline J gene fills it in. This sequence joins TRBV26 and TRBJ2-5; TRBD2 aligns across 11 bases. Trimming removed 4 bases from V and 2 bases from J; junction bases left unmatched: 2. CDR1 and CDR2 (germline): KGHPV, FQNQEV (reference sequence). This CDR3 is 15 amino acids long. Partial CDR3 DNA: TGTGCCAGCAGTCGGGACTGGGGGATCCAAGACACCCAGTAC. Translated: CASSRDWGIQDTQY. The whole CDR3 sequence is CASSRDWGIQDTQYF.

Regarding this clone: Genes and germline come from the mouse. The read terminates 1 residue before the CDR3 end, so the remaining end is supplied by the germline J gene. The gene calls are TRBV13-3 and TRBJ1-4; TRBD1 aligns across 10 bases. The V gene's germline CDR1 is NNHDY and CDR2 SYVADS. Losses at the gene ends were 2 bases for V and 7 bases for J; bases not matched to a gene: 5. The CDR3 has 15 amino acids. The CDR3 is CASSEGQGMGERLFF. The part of the CDR3 DNA that was read is TGTGCCAGCAGTGAGGGACAGGGGATGGGCGAAAGATTATTT.

As to this clone: Gene names follow the mouse nomenclature. The observed sequence ends 1 residue before the CDR3 terminus, with the missing tail filled in from the germline J gene. The J gene is TRBJ2-3, the V gene TRBV13-1, with 14 nucleotides matching TRBD2. The J segment lost 0 bases and the V segment lost 5 bases, leaving 5 bases of the junction unmatched. In germline, CDR1 is NSHNY, CDR2 SYGAGN. There are 17 residues in the CDR3. The CDR3 is CASRTGTGGASAETLYF. Partial CDR3 DNA: TGTGCCAGCAGGACCGGGACTGGGGGGGCTAGTGCAGAAACGCTGTAT.

On this clone itself: Any gene name here is a mouse gene name. The read finishes 1 residue shy of the CDR3 end, and the germline J gene is used to complete it. This chain joins TRBV5 and TRBJ2-4, with TRBD2 matching 9 bases. The CDR3 sequence is 16 residues long. The V segment lost 0 bases and the J segment 0 bases; nucleotides outside the gene matches: 1. Per germline, CDR1 LGHNA and CDR2 YNLKQL (reference sequence). The CDR3 loop reads CASSQDWGGSQNTLYF. CDR3 DNA (partial): TGTGCCAGCAGCCAAGACTGGGGGGGTAGTCAAAACACCTTGTAC.

Points on this clone: Genes and germline come from the mouse. The CDR3 extends 1 residue past the end of the read, so its final part is completed from the germline J gene. Additional DNA sequences in this sample encode the identical CDR3. The gene calls are TRBV13-2 and TRBJ2-3, with 9 bases lining up with TRBD2. Per the germline V gene, CDR1 is NNHNN and CDR2 is SYGAGS (reference sequence). Trimming took 3 bases from V and 0 from J; bases not matched to a gene: 2. This CDR3 has 15 residues. The covered CDR3 bases are TGTGCCAGCGGTGGACTGGGGGCTAGTGCAGAAACGCTGTAT. Translating it yields CASGGLGASAETLY. The whole CDR3 is CASGGLGASAETLYF.

Comment on this clone: The gene symbols are mouse symbols. Read data end 1 residue before the CDR3 end; the end is taken from the germline J gene. The chain carries TRBV4 and TRBJ1-4; 11 positions agree with TRBD1. Germline assignment: CDR1 LGHDT and CDR2 YNNKQL (reference sequence). The junction had 6 bases not matched to a gene; V was cut back by 5 bases and J by 7 bases. The CDR3 runs 15 residues. The CDR3 DNA, read in part, is TGTGCCAGCAGCCGGGACAGGGGGAAGGGCGAAAGATTATTT. Its protein is CASSRDRGKGERLF. The entire CDR3 is CASSRDRGKGERLFF.

As for this clone: Gene names and germline match the mouse. The read falls 1 residue short of the CDR3 end, and the missing part is taken from the germline J gene. The rearrangement links TRBV12-2 to TRBJ1-3; possible D gene TRBD1, 5 bases. Germline-derived CDR1 and CDR2 are SGHLS and HYDKME. Trimming took off 1 base at V and 2 bases at J, with 8 bases between the two ends. There are 14 residues in the CDR3. The CDR3 spells CASSLEGPGNTLYF. The part of the CDR3 DNA that was read is TGTGCCAGCTCTCTAGAGGGACCTGGAAATACGCTCTAT.

Concerning this clone itself: Gene labels here are mouse ones. The sequence runs out 1 residue before the end of the CDR3; the remainder is reconstructed from the germline J gene. The V call is TRBV5, the J call TRBJ1-2, with D maybe TRBD1 (5 bases). The V gene lost 4 bases and the J gene lost 2 bases, with 8 bases spanning the gap. The germline V gene encodes CDR1 LGHNA and CDR2 YNLKQL (reference sequence). This CDR3 is 13 amino acids long. The sequenced part of the CDR3 DNA is TGTGCCAGCAGCCCCCCAGGGAACTCCGACTACACC. Amino acids: CASSPPGNSDYT. In full, the CDR3 reads CASSPPGNSDYTF.

Turning to this clone: Here the gene names and germline are mouse. The CDR3 end falls 1 residue outside the read, so it is completed with the germline J gene. The chain combines TRBV4 with TRBJ1-1; D might be TRBD1 (5 bases). The V end lost 3 bases, the J end lost 1 base, and 9 bases lay between the germline ends. The germline gives CDR1 LGHDT, CDR2 YNNKQL (reference sequence). The CDR3 runs to 14 residues. The DNA read from the CDR3 is TGTGCCAGCAGCTATTTCACAGGGAACACAGAAGTCTTC. As protein: CASSYFTGNTEVF. The whole CDR3 protein is CASSYFTGNTEVFF.

This clone was recorded a few times. Gene names denote mouse genes. The CDR3 end is not reached by the read, which stops 1 residue before it; the germline J gene fills it in. V is TRBV4 and J is TRBJ2-7; 10 bases match TRBD2. V gave up 4 bases and J gave up 3 bases; unmatched junction bases: 3. The CDR3 has 14 residues. Germline V gene data show CDR1 as LGHDT and CDR2 as YNNKQL (reference sequence). The part of the CDR3 DNA that was read is TGTGCCAGCAGCTCCACTGGGGGGGGCTATGAACAGTAC. Amino acid sequence: CASSSTGGGYEQY. The CDR3 as a whole reads CASSSTGGGYEQYF.

In regard to this clone: Gene labels here are mouse ones. With the read ending 1 residue before the CDR3 end, the germline J gene is used to fill in that end. V gene TRBV19 combines with J gene TRBJ2-3; no clear D. Germline CDR1 is FNHDT and CDR2 is SITEND (reference sequence). This CDR3 has 15 amino acids. V lost 4 bases to trimming and J lost 0 bases, with 12 bases between them. The DNA read from the CDR3 is TGTGCCAGCAGTCCCTGGAGGGCTAGTGCAGAAACGCTGTAT. This gives the protein CASSPWRASAETLY. The whole CDR3 is CASSPWRASAETLYF.

This clone was found a few times. Genes and germline come from the mouse. The read terminates 1 residue ahead of where the CDR3 ends, so the germline J gene completes it. This chain joins TRBV2 and TRBJ1-2, with D tentatively TRBD1 (6 bases). CDR3 length: 14 amino acids. Trimming shortened V by 3 bases and J by 5 bases, and 13 bases separated the two germline ends. The germline V gene encodes CDR1 LGHNA and CDR2 YSYQKL. The part of the CDR3 DNA that was read is TGTGCCAGCAGCCATACCAGGGGAGGATCCGACTACACC. It codes for CASSHTRGGSDYT. The whole CDR3 region reads CASSHTRGGSDYTF.

In regard to this clone: Here the gene names and germline are mouse. The CDR3 end is not reached by the read, which stops 1 residue before it; the germline J gene fills it in. The V call is TRBV2, the J call TRBJ2-4; the match to TRBD2 covers 8 bases. The ends lost 0 bases at V and 0 bases at J; junction bases unmatched: 5. Germline CDR1 and CDR2: LGHNA and YSYQKL. This CDR3 comprises 17 residues. CDR3 amino acids: CASSQEGWGASQNTLYF. The sequenced part of the CDR3 DNA is TGTGCCAGCAGCCAAGAAGGCTGGGGGGCGAGTCAAAACACCTTGTAC. Combining the CDR3 with reference TRBV2 and TRBJ2-4 gives the whole variable domain DPKIIQKPKYLVAVTGSEKILICEQYLGHNAMYWYRQSAKKPLEFMFSYSYQKLMDNQTASSRFQPQSSKKNHLDLQITALKPDDSATYFCASSQEGWGASQNTLYFGAGTRLSVL.

Concerning this clone itself: Germline and genes: mouse. Read sequence stops 1 residue before the CDR3 end, and the germline J gene provides the missing end. The genes are TRBV13-1 and TRBJ1-6; no clear D gene. TRBJ1-6 is given ORF status, its function remaining uncertain. CDR1 is NSHNY and CDR2 is SYGAGN in the germline V gene. The length of the CDR3 is 15 residues. Trimming removed 0 bases at V and 3 bases at J, with 7 bases between. CDR3 DNA, as far as it was read: TGTGCCAGCAGTGATGGCACCCTCTATAATTCGCCCCTCTAC. Its translation: CASSDGTLYNSPLY. The CDR3 in its entirety is CASSDGTLYNSPLYF.

Worth noting for this clone: Each gene name is a mouse one. Partial CDR3 DNA: TGTGCCAGCAGTCTGCAGGGTTCCAACGAAAGATTATTT. The encoded protein is CASSLQGSNERLF. The complete CDR3 reads CASSLQGSNERLFF. V is TRBV26 and J is TRBJ1-4; TRBD1 is a possible D gene (5 bases). The read terminates 1 residue ahead of where the CDR3 ends, so the germline J gene completes it. V lost 2 bases to trimming and J lost 1 base, with 5 bases between them. Germline V CDR1 and CDR2: KGHPV, FQNQEV (reference sequence). CDR3 length: 14 amino acids.

Concerning this clone itself: Each gene name is a mouse one. Read coverage stops 1 residue before the CDR3 terminus; the germline J gene supplies the remainder. This chain links TRBV13-1 with TRBJ2-5; the match to TRBD2 covers 10 bases. The CDR3 contains 15 residues. Germline V gives CDR1 NSHNY, CDR2 SYGAGN. V was clipped by 3 bases and J by 4 bases; unmatched bases: 5. CDR3 bases read: TGTGCCAGCAGTGCTCCCGACTGGGGGGAAGACACCCAGTAC. Residues: CASSAPDWGEDTQY. The full-length CDR3 reads as CASSAPDWGEDTQYF.

This clone was seen more than once but under ten times. Any gene name here is a mouse gene name. The CDR3 end is not reached by the read, which stops 1 residue before it; the germline J gene fills it in. The rearrangement links TRBV17 to TRBJ2-7, with TRBD2 matching over 13 bases. The germline gives CDR1 MNHDT, CDR2 YYDKIL. Losses at the gene ends were 3 bases for V and 4 bases for J; bases not matched to a gene: 3. The CDR3 is made up of 15 amino acids. The CDR3: CASSSAGLGGYEQYF. The CDR3 bases that were read are TGTGCTAGCAGTAGCGCGGGACTGGGGGGGTATGAACAGTAC.

Turning to this clone: The listed genes are named as in mouse. The sequence runs out 1 residue before the end of the CDR3; the remainder is reconstructed from the germline J gene. This chain joins TRBV13-1 and TRBJ1-3, with D uncertain. Trimming shortened V by 3 bases and J by 0 bases, and 10 bases separated the two germline ends. Germline loops: CDR1 NSHNY, CDR2 SYGAGN. The CDR3 has 15 amino acids. CDR3 in amino acids: CASSGSDLSGNTLYF. CDR3 DNA, as far as it was read: TGTGCCAGCAGTGGCAGTGACCTTTCTGGAAATACGCTCTAT.

With respect to this clone: These gene names are mouse names. From the germline J gene comes the end of the CDR3, since the read stops 1 residue before it. The chain uses TRBV17 and TRBJ1-1, with TRBD1 matching over 7 bases. The CDR3 is 13 amino acids. The trim removed 5 bases at V and 4 bases at J, leaving 4 bases unmatched. Per the germline V gene, CDR1 is MNHDT and CDR2 is YYDKIL. This CDR3 reads CASSDREGTEVFF. Partial CDR3 DNA: TGTGCTAGCAGTGACAGGGAAGGCACAGAAGTCTTC.

With regard to this clone: These gene names are mouse names. The sequenced CDR3 bases are TGTGCCAGCAGCTATCCCAGGGACCAAGACACCCAGTAC. Translating gives CASSYPRDQDTQY. The whole CDR3 sequence reads CASSYPRDQDTQYF. The V call is TRBV4, the J call TRBJ2-5, with D perhaps TRBD1 (5 bases). The sequenced fragment ends 1 residue before the CDR3 boundary, so the rest is inferred from the germline J gene. Germline CDR1 and CDR2: LGHDT and YNNKQL (reference sequence). CDR3 length: 14 amino acids. V shed 3 bases and J shed 1 base, with 8 bases lying between them.

Details on this clone: The germline and genes are mouse ones. The read is 1 residue too short to cover the CDR3 end, so that end is filled in from the germline J gene. The chain couples TRBV15 to TRBJ2-7; maybe TRBD2 (5 bases). Per germline, CDR1 SGHND and CDR2 FRSKSL. Trimming left V 2 bases short and J 4 bases short, with 6 bases between. This CDR3 is built from 12 residues. The CDR3 loop is CASSLMGYEQYF. The DNA read from the CDR3 is TGTGCCAGCAGTTTAATGGGGTATGAACAGTAC.

This clone appeared once. Germline and genes: mouse. The CDR3 is cut off 1 residue early in the read; its end comes from the germline J gene. V gene TRBV13-2 combines with J gene TRBJ2-4, with D possibly matching TRBD1 (6 bases). This CDR3 contains 13 residues. V was trimmed by 1 base and J by 6 bases, leaving 9 bases between them. Looked up from germline, CDR1 is NNHNN and CDR2 is SYGAGS (reference sequence). The part of the CDR3 DNA that was read is TGTGCCAGCGGTGATTGGCAGGGGAACACCTTGTAC. Residues: CASGDWQGNTLY. The full CDR3 protein is CASGDWQGNTLYF.

Comment on this clone: Mouse gene names apply. The missing CDR3 end, 1 residue past where the read stops, is filled in from the germline J gene. The J gene is TRBJ2-3, the V gene TRBV13-1; 10 bases agree with TRBD1. Looked up from germline, CDR1 is NSHNY and CDR2 is SYGAGN. The V segment lost 1 base and the J segment 4 bases; nucleotides outside the gene matches: 3. The CDR3 has 15 residues. CDR3 residues: CASSDWGQGPETLYF. The CDR3 DNA, read in part, is TGTGCCAGCAGTGATTGGGGACAGGGGCCAGAAACGCTGTAT.

Remarks on this clone: Mouse gene names and germline throughout. The CDR3 end is not reached by the read, which stops 1 residue before it; the germline J gene fills it in. The gene calls are TRBV19 and TRBJ1-1; D is undetermined. V lost 4 bases and J lost 0, with 7 bases in between. The germline V gene has CDR1 FNHDT and CDR2 SITEND (reference sequence). There are 13 residues in the CDR3. The CDR3 here is CASSSGQNTEVFF. The CDR3 bases that were read are TGTGCCAGCAGTTCCGGACAGAACACAGAAGTCTTC.

Comment on this clone: The genes are named according to mouse. Partial CDR3 DNA: TGTGCCAGCAGCCGGGGACTGGGGGGTAACTATGCTGAGCAGTTC. This gives the protein CASSRGLGGNYAEQF. The whole CDR3 sequence reads CASSRGLGGNYAEQFF. V is TRBV3 and J is TRBJ2-1, with 12 bases identical to TRBD2. The read ends 1 residue before the CDR3 terminus; that terminus is restored from the germline J gene. The V gene's germline CDR1 is SNHLY and CDR2 FYNGKV (reference sequence). CDR3 size: 16 residues. After removal of 5 bases from V and 0 bases from J, the junction contained 2 bases not matched to a gene.

This clone was picked up a small number of times. Mouse names are used for the genes. The read finishes 1 residue shy of the CDR3 end, and the germline J gene is used to complete it. The V gene is TRBV12-2, the J gene TRBJ2-3; D gene ambiguous. CDR3 length equals 15 residues. CDR1 and CDR2 (germline): SGHLS, HYDKME. V was pared by 1 base and J by 0 bases, with 10 bases between. The DNA read from the CDR3 is TGTGCCAGCTCTCTAATAGGAGGGAGTGCAGAAACGCTGTAT. Amino acids: CASSLIGGSAETLY. The whole CDR3 protein is CASSLIGGSAETLYF.

About this clone: Mouse names are used for the genes. The read ends 1 residue before the CDR3 terminus; that terminus is restored from the germline J gene. The chain links TRBV5 to TRBJ2-3; maybe TRBD2 (6 bases). V dropped 1 base and J dropped 1 base, with 6 bases sitting between them. The CDR3 is 14 residues long. Germline V gives CDR1 LGHNA, CDR2 YNLKQL (reference sequence). CDR3 bases read: TGTGCCAGCAGCCAAGTGGGGGGTGCAGAAACGCTGTAT. This encodes CASSQVGGAETLY. The full CDR3 protein is CASSQVGGAETLYF.

Details on this clone: All gene names here are mouse names. The DNA read from the CDR3 is TGTGCCAGCAGTGGACAGGGTTCCAACGAAAGATTATTT. Protein product: CASSGQGSNERLF. The whole CDR3 reads CASSGQGSNERLFF. The chain recombines TRBV13-1 with TRBJ1-4, with 7 positions matching TRBD1. The CDR3 end is not reached by the read, which stops 1 residue before it; the germline J gene fills it in. CDR1 and CDR2 (germline): NSHNY, SYGAGN. Trimming took 3 bases from V and 1 from J; bases not matched to a gene: 0. The CDR3 has 14 amino acids.

Comments on this clone: A read error may produce the germline difference seen at one junction end. Gene names denote mouse genes. The read is 1 residue too short to cover the CDR3 end, so that end is filled in from the germline J gene. The rearrangement uses TRBV13-2 and TRBJ2-7, with D hard to call. Germline CDR1 reads NNHNN; CDR2 reads SYGAGS (reference sequence). The CDR3 is made up of 12 amino acids. The CDR3 spells CASSDEGSEQYF. The CDR3 DNA, read in part, is TGTGCCAGCAGTGATGAAGGGTCTGAACAGTAC.

As concerns this clone: Genes and germline are mouse. The CDR3 end is not reached by the read, which stops 1 residue before it; the germline J gene fills it in. The J gene is TRBJ1-2, the V gene TRBV12-1; TRBD1 is a possible D gene (6 bases). CDR3 length equals 15 residues. Germline-derived CDR1 and CDR2 are SGHSN and HYEKVE. V was clipped by 2 bases and J by 0 bases, with 12 bases between them. CDR3 amino acids: CASSHRDNSNSDYTF. The part of the CDR3 DNA that was read is TGTGCCAGCTCTCACCGGGACAATTCAAACTCCGACTACACC.